One and the same sample provided the 25 T cell receptor beta chains below, sequenced in a study of blood T cell repertoires in COVID-19. Only in-frame clones appear in the TCRdb table, and some are missing; sequencing was by immunoSEQ multiplex PCR. The sample lists tens of thousands of clones; 86% were seen once. The specimen was peripheral blood. The receptors stem from a man older than 75 in a cohort sampled during active COVID-19.

This clone was detected only once. The V call is TRBV2, the J call TRBJ2-1; weak D call: TRBD1 (6 bases). Trimming cost V 8 bases and J 7 bases, with 18 bases left between them. In germline, CDR1 is SNHLY, CDR2 FYNNEI. This CDR3 has 14 amino acids. CDR3 coding DNA: TGTGCCAGCGGAGGCAGGGGTGCGGCAAATGAGCAGTTCTTC. Translated, it gives CASGGRGAANEQFF.

The chain couples TRBV5-1 to TRBJ1-2; weak D call: TRBD1 (6 bases). The CDR3 loop spans 13 amino acids. Trimming removed 1 base at V and 5 bases at J, with 9 bases between. Germline V CDR1 and CDR2: SGHRS, YFSETQ. DNA for the CDR3: TGCGCCAGCAGCTTGACAGGGTCATATGGCTACACCTTC. It encodes CASSLTGSYGYTF.

The chain has TRBV6-5 and TRBJ1-1; D not resolved. This CDR3 spans 14 amino acids. With 2 bases removed from V and 4 bases from J, the gap between germline ends came to 11 bases. Per the germline V gene, CDR1 is MNHEY and CDR2 is SVGAGI. CDR3 sequence (DNA): TGTGCCAGCAGTTACGAGGGAGGAGGCACTGAAGCTTTCTTT. Amino acids: CASSYEGGGTEAFF.

The V and J genes are TRBV7-9 and TRBJ1-4; 8 positions match TRBD1. The CDR3 has 18 amino acids. The germline CDR1 and CDR2 sequences are SEHNR and FQNEAQ (reference sequence). The junction had 12 bases not matched to a gene; V was cut back by 4 bases and J by 2 bases. CDR3 residues: CASSSFPADRVTNEKLFF. CDR3 nucleotides: TGTGCCAGCAGCTCATTCCCCGCGGACAGGGTGACTAATGAAAAACTGTTTTTT.

This clone appeared a few times. The rearrangement joins TRBV7-2 to TRBJ2-7, with no clear D. The CDR3 has 13 residues. CDR1 SGHTA and CDR2 FQGNSA come from the germline V gene. V was cut by 4 bases and J by 9 bases, with 16 bases left in between. The CDR3 region is CASSSLLYERQYF. CDR3 bases: TGTGCCAGCAGCTCTCTCCTTTACGAGCGGCAGTACTTC. The full variable domain, in which reference TRBV7-2 and TRBJ2-7 provide the parts outside the CDR3, is GAGVSQSPSNKVTEKGKDVELRCDPISGHTALYWYRQSLGQGLEFLIYFQGNSAPDKSGLPSDRFSAERTGGSVSTLTIQRTQQEDSAVYLCASSSLLYERQYFGPGTRLTVT.

The chain combines TRBV5-6 with TRBJ2-5; TRBD2 aligns across 12 bases. CDR3 size: 15 residues. The germline V gene encodes CDR1 SGHDT and CDR2 YYEEEE. V lost 4 bases, J lost 5 bases, and 6 bases stayed unmatched. The CDR3 sequence is CASSVLLAGGETQYF. The CDR3 bases are TGTGCCAGCAGCGTATTACTAGCGGGGGGTGAGACCCAGTACTTC.

This chain joins TRBV28 and TRBJ1-5, with TRBD1 as a possible D gene (6 bases). The CDR3 runs 13 residues. Germline CDR1 MDHEN, CDR2 SYDVKM. Between the trimmed V and J ends, which lost 4 bases and 6 bases, there was a span of 10 bases. DNA of the CDR3: TGTGCCAGCAGTTCCCGGACAGTTCAGCCCCAGCATTTT. Its protein product is CASSSRTVQPQHF.

This chain's CDR3 is CASSVEDGGSGNTIYF. The CDR3 DNA sequence: TGTGCCAGCAGCGTAGAAGACGGGGGATCCGGAAACACCATATATTTT. V gene TRBV9 combines with J gene TRBJ1-3; D might be TRBD1 (5 bases). Germline-derived CDR1 and CDR2 are SGDLS and YYNGEE. Trimming stripped 0 bases from V and 4 bases from J, with 14 bases between. This CDR3 is built from 16 residues.

The CDR3 DNA follows: TGTGCCAGCAGTCCGTTAGGGGGTCAAAGCAATCAGCCCCAGCATTTT. Translated: CASSPLGGQSNQPQHF. The chain links TRBV28 to TRBJ1-5; weak D call: TRBD1 (6 bases). V lost 5 bases and J lost 1, with 15 bases in between. Germline values: CDR1 MDHEN, CDR2 SYDVKM. The CDR3 totals 16 residues. Full variable domain (missing parts from reference TRBV28 and TRBJ1-5): DVKVTQSSRYLVKRTGEKVFLECVQDMDHENMFWYRQDPGLGLRLIYFSYDVKMKEKGDIPEGYSVSREKKERFSLILESASTNQTSMYLCASSPLGGQSNQPQHFGDGTRLSIL.

In this sample, this clone turned up a few times. This chain uses TRBV7-2 with TRBJ2-3; 7 bases line up with TRBD2. CDR3 length: 16 amino acids. In germline, CDR1 is SGHTA, CDR2 FQGNSA. J was trimmed by 3 bases and V by 0 bases; bases with no gene match: 6. The DNA for the CDR3 is TGTGCCAGCAGCTTAGCGTATGGACTAGAGACAGATACGCAGTATTTT. Its protein is CASSLAYGLETDTQYF.

V and J are TRBV7-8 and TRBJ2-5; the D gene is possibly TRBD2 (6 bases). V lost 3 bases to trimming and J lost 4 bases, with 15 bases between them. Germline CDR1 is SGHVS and CDR2 is FQNEAQ. This CDR3 is 15 amino acids long. The CDR3 DNA reads as TGTGCCAGCAGCTTCCAAGGGAGCGGGCGAGAGACCCAGTACTTC. It specifies CASSFQGSGRETQYF. The full variable domain, with the rest looked up from reference TRBV7-8 and TRBJ2-5, is GAGVSQSPRYKVAKRGQDVALRCDPISGHVSLFWYQQALGQGPEFLTYFQNEAQLDKSGLPSDRFFAERPEGSVSTLKIQRTQQEDSAVYLCASSFQGSGRETQYFGPGTRLLVL.

J is TRBJ2-3 and V is TRBV27; 7 nucleotides line up with TRBD2. Germline-derived CDR1 and CDR2 are MNHEY and SMNVEV (reference sequence). The CDR3 totals 16 residues. The J segment lost 1 base and the V segment lost 5 bases, leaving 9 bases of the junction unmatched. The CDR3 here is CASSTRSGLGTDTQYF. The CDR3 DNA is TGTGCCAGCAGTACCCGTAGCGGGTTGGGCACAGATACGCAGTATTTT.

V usage is TRBV6-5 and J usage is TRBJ2-1, with 12 bases aligning to TRBD2. J gave up 3 bases and V 6 bases, and 0 bases lay outside the gene matches. The CDR3 sequence is 14 residues long. Germline V CDR1 and CDR2: MNHEY, SVGAGI. In nucleotides, the CDR3 is TGTGCCAGCAGGACTAGCGGGGGCTACAATGAGCAGTTCTTC. It translates to CASRTSGGYNEQFF.

This clone has only one observation. CDR3 sequence (DNA): TGTGCCAGAGAGTCCGGGACAGTCAGCGAAAAACTGTTTTTT. This gives the protein CARESGTVSEKLFF. The chain employs TRBV21-1 and TRBJ1-4; no DNA check was done on the table's D call, TRBD1. TRBV21-1 is listed as a pseudogene. The CDR3 has 14 amino acids.

The chain is built from TRBV7-3 and TRBJ2-1, with TRBD2 matching over 14 bases. Trimming took 5 bases from V and 7 from J; bases not matched to a gene: 7. The CDR3 covers 16 residues. The germline V gene has CDR1 SGHTA and CDR2 FQGTGA. This CDR3 reads CASSTTGTSGGNEQFF. As DNA, the CDR3 is TGTGCCAGCAGCACCACCGGGACTAGCGGGGGAAATGAGCAGTTCTTC.

J is TRBJ1-5 and V is TRBV7-8; 7 nucleotides agree with TRBD1. Per the germline V gene, CDR1 is SGHVS and CDR2 is FQNEAQ. J gave up 1 base and V 5 bases, and 2 bases lay outside the gene matches. The CDR3 runs to 14 residues. The CDR3 protein is CASSLTGSNQPQHF. In nucleotides, the CDR3 is TGTGCCAGCAGCCTGACAGGGAGCAATCAGCCCCAGCATTTT.

The chain employs TRBV7-2 and TRBJ2-1, with 9 positions matching TRBD1. CDR1 SGHTA and CDR2 FQGNSA come from the germline V gene. The CDR3 runs to 15 residues. Trimming cost V 6 bases and J 9 bases; bases outside gene matches: 12. The CDR3 region is CASRSQQGAVFEQFF. In DNA form, the CDR3 reads TGTGCCAGCAGATCCCAACAGGGGGCGGTATTTGAGCAGTTCTTC.

This chain uses TRBV4-1 with TRBJ2-1, with D perhaps TRBD2 (6 bases). The CDR3 loop spans 15 amino acids. Trimming pared 1 base from V and 5 bases from J, leaving 12 bases between. Per the germline V gene, CDR1 is MGHRA and CDR2 is YSYEKL. CDR3 DNA sequence: TGCGCCAGCAGCCAAGTTAGCGGCTCAAACAATGAGCAGTTCTTC. It translates to CASSQVSGSNNEQFF.

This clone appeared once. This rearrangement joins TRBV5-1 to TRBJ2-1; TRBD1 matches 10 bases. J was trimmed by 4 bases and V by 8 bases; bases with no gene match: 6. The CDR3 length is 14 residues. Germline V lookup: CDR1 SGHRS, CDR2 YFSETQ. The CDR3 coding sequence is TGCGCCAGTGGGACAGGGGCGGGTTACAATGAGCAGTTCTTC. This sequence encodes CASGTGAGYNEQFF. Combining the CDR3 with reference TRBV5-1 and TRBJ2-1 gives the whole variable domain KAGVTQTPRYLIKTRGQQVTLSCSPISGHRSVSWYQQTPGQGLQFLFEYFSETQRNKGNFPGRFSGRQFSNSRSEMNVSTLELGDSALYLCASGTGAGYNEQFFGPGTRLTVL.

The J gene is TRBJ2-3, the V gene TRBV3-1 (or the pseudogene TRBV3-2), with unresolved D. The CDR3 runs to 16 residues. With 4 bases removed from V and 6 bases from J, the gap between germline ends came to 20 bases. The germline CDR1 and CDR2 sequences are LGHDT and YNNKEL (reference sequence). The CDR3 region has the DNA TGTGCCAGCAGCCCCCAGGTGAACGGCTATTGGGATACGCAGTATTTT. Its translation: CASSPQVNGYWDTQYF.

V is TRBV24-1 and J is TRBJ2-5; 8 nucleotides match TRBD2. Germline CDR1 is KGHDR and CDR2 is SFDVKD. The J segment lost 5 bases and the V segment lost 5 bases, leaving 6 bases of the junction unmatched. The CDR3 contains 14 residues. The CDR3 loop is CATSARGGRETQYF. The CDR3 DNA reads as TGTGCCACCAGTGCCCGCGGGGGGAGGGAGACCCAGTACTTC.

This chain uses TRBV19 with TRBJ1-2; 8 bases line up with TRBD1. J lost 8 bases, V lost 10 bases, and 9 bases had no gene match. The CDR3 is made up of 12 amino acids. The germline V gene has CDR1 LNHDA and CDR2 SQIVND (reference sequence). CDR3 in DNA: TGTGCCACCTCGGACAGGGCGGTCGGCTACACCTTC. This encodes CATSDRAVGYTF.

This clone was seen many times. Other DNA sequences in the same sample also yield this CDR3. V is TRBV3-1 (or the pseudogene TRBV3-2) and J is TRBJ1-1; tentatively, D is TRBD1 (5 bases). V lost 3 bases to trimming and J lost 1 base, with 6 bases between them. The germline gives CDR1 LGHDT, CDR2 YNNKEL (reference sequence). This CDR3 has 13 amino acids. The CDR3 region has the DNA TGTGCCAGCAGCCAGGGGGGGAACACTGAAGCTTTCTTT. It translates to CASSQGGNTEAFF.

This sequence joins TRBV7-2 and TRBJ2-5; TRBD2 matches 8 bases. CDR3 length equals 16 residues. Germline V lookup: CDR1 SGHTA, CDR2 FQGNSA. After removal of 0 bases from V and 2 bases from J, the junction contained 5 bases not matched to a gene. The CDR3 DNA is TGTGCCAGCAGCTTAGCGGGGACTAGGCCACAAGAGACCCAGTACTTC. This translates into CASSLAGTRPQETQYF.

V usage is TRBV9 and J usage is TRBJ1-2, with D possibly matching TRBD1 (5 bases). V lost 0 bases, J lost 8 bases, and 14 bases lay in between. Germline CDR1 and CDR2: SGDLS and YYNGEE. This CDR3 is built from 14 residues. Here the CDR3 DNA reads TGTGCCAGCAGCGTAGTCCCCAGGGATGGGGGCTACACCTTC. It codes for CASSVVPRDGGYTF.